This T cell receptor beta chain was sequenced for a study of radiotherapy plus CTLA-4 blockade in lung cancer. Whole-study context: There were objective responses in 18% of patients, and 31% had disease control. Study-level points and caveats: Expansion of tumor-derived TCR clones was observed in blood after radiotherapy plus ipilimumab.

Germline trimming cut 6 bases from V and 4 bases from J; bases unmatched to any gene: 6. The CDR3 covers 13 residues. Germline V gives CDR1 SGHRS, CDR2 YFSETQ. This clone was seen only a few times. Its antigen is not known. Assay: immunoSEQ multiplex PCR; the TCRdb copy retains only in-frame clones and omits some. Seen here are fewer than 45,000 clones, approximately 72% observed once, and the top ten hold approximately 10%. Participants had chemo-refractory metastatic non-small-cell lung cancer and were treated with focal radiation plus ipilimumab CTLA-4 blockade. The sequence derives from a human donor with non-small cell lung cancer who had stable disease on radiotherapy plus ipilimumab. The rearrangement joins TRBV5-1 to TRBJ1-1; 7 bases fit TRBD1. Sequenced material: peripheral blood, taken from a patient treated with radiotherapy plus ipilimumab. The CDR3 sequence: CASTPAGGTEAFF. The CDR3 DNA follows: TGCGCCAGCACCCCGGCAGGGGGCACTGAAGCTTTCTTT.